The clone carrying this TCR beta chain was picked up a small number of times. The antigen remains undetermined. The data stem from a study of human T cells and chemical hapten exposure. Study background: A 2 cm by 2 cm inner upper arm patch received 2% DPC for sensitization. Findings and caveats of the study: Expanded TCRs clustered into significantly more large CDR3 similarity groups than controls, the analysis revealed.

Trimming cost V 6 bases and J 3 bases; bases outside gene matches: 5. This CDR3 is 14 amino acids long. Time point here: patch test 2, 6 weeks after DPC sensitization. The treatment is: therapeutic diphenylcyclopropenone sensitization with weekly scalp DPC. TCRdb passed the RACE reads through MiXCR, listing each CDR3 protein once. The sample lists over 70,000 distinct CDR3 sequences; 8.5% were seen once. This receptor was taken from a woman aged 45-65 years with alopecia areata. Some clones in this sample may be carry-over from other donors' samples. The source was whole blood, collected in connection with sensitization to the hapten diphenylcyclopropenone (DPC). The genes are TRBV12-3 or TRBV12-4 and TRBJ1-1, with 9 bases fitting TRBD1. The CDR3 here is CASSGTGPHTEAFF. CDR3 DNA sequence: TGTGCCAGCAGCGGGACAGGGCCCCACACTGAAGCTTTCTTT.